Listed below are T cell receptor beta chains from one sample, sequenced in a study of T cell repertoires in cytomegalovirus infection. TCRdb processed the reads anew with MiXCR; each CDR3 protein has one entry. The sample has roughly 340,000 distinct CDR3 sequences; 29% are singletons. These TCRs' antigens remain unknown. Sequencing used cultured PBMCs, obtained from culture after CMV antigen stimulation. Every receptor here comes from a human donor in good health (CMV status not recorded). Some clones in this sample may be carry-over from other donors' samples. CDR3s include the opening cysteine and the closing phenylalanine or tryptophan. D genes are given only for firm matches. Where a row states a size, it is once, few, many or the class of an expanded clone; other rows omit it.

>TRBJ2-5|TRBV18|NA|NA
CASSRTLQETQYF
TGTGCCAGCTCACGGACACTACAAGAGACCCAGTACTTC
>TRBJ2-1|TRBV7-3|NA|many
CASSSGSYNEQFF
TGTGCCAGCAGTTCGGGATCCTACAATGAGCAGTTCTTC
>TRBJ1-1|TRBV12-3/TRBV12-4|NA|few
CASSLSGVSRIEAFF
TGTGCCAGCAGTTTGAGTGGAGTCAGCAGGATTGAAGCTTTCTTT
>TRBJ2-3|TRBV7-8|NA|NA
CASSSRAYGTSTDTQYF
TGTGCCAGCAGCTCGCGAGCGTACGGGACGAGCACAGATACGCAGTATTTT
>TRBJ2-3|TRBV7-3|TRBD2|many
CASSFLGAGASWTQYF
TGTGCCAGCAGCTTCCTAGGAGCGGGGGCCTCGTGGACGCAGTATTTT
>TRBJ2-1|TRBV18|TRBD2|NA
CASSPPLAGAYNEQFF
TGTGCCAGCTCACCACCCCTAGCGGGTGCCTACAATGAGCAGTTCTTC
>TRBJ1-6|TRBV7-3|TRBD1|NA
CASSSGQGANSPLHF
TGTGCCAGCAGCTCCGGACAGGGGGCCAATTCACCCCTCCACTTT
>TRBJ2-1|TRBV6-5|TRBD2|many
CASSYSRAGGYNEQFF
TGTGCCAGCAGTTACTCGAGAGCGGGGGGCTACAATGAGCAGTTCTTC
>TRBJ2-3|TRBV20-1|NA|many
CSARWRTSTDTQYF
TGCAGTGCTAGGTGGAGAACTAGCACAGATACGCAGTATTTT
>TRBJ1-4|TRBV12-3/TRBV12-4|TRBD1|NA
CASSFFQGGEKLFF
TGTGCCAGCAGTTTTTTCCAGGGGGGAGAAAAACTGTTTTTT
>TRBJ1-1|TRBV6-1|NA|few
CASTLEGGNTEAFF
TGTGCCAGCACCCTGGAAGGGGGGAACACTGAAGCTTTCTTT
>TRBJ2-1|TRBV5-1|TRBD2|few
CASSQSGSAYNEQFF
TGCGCCAGCAGCCAGAGCGGGAGCGCCTACAATGAGCAGTTCTTC
>TRBJ2-1|TRBV12-3/TRBV12-4|NA|few
CASSPSSGGVSEQFF
TGTGCCAGCAGTCCCTCATCCGGGGGAGTAAGTGAGCAGTTCTTC
>TRBJ1-2|TRBV6-2/TRBV6-3|NA|many
CASSQTGLTGYTF
TGTGCCAGCAGCCAAACAGGGCTGACAGGCTACACCTTC
>TRBJ1-6|TRBV12-3/TRBV12-4|NA|NA
CASSYEGSPLHF
TGTGCCAGCTCCTACGAGGGTTCACCCCTCCACTTT
>TRBJ1-5|TRBV28|NA|NA
CASSLAGTSNQPQHF
TGTGCCAGCAGTTTAGCGGGGACTAGCAATCAGCCCCAGCATTTT
>TRBJ2-1|TRBV19|TRBD1|NA
CASSMGDRGEQFF
TGTGCCAGTAGTATGGGCGACAGGGGTGAGCAGTTCTTC
>TRBJ2-2|TRBV27|NA|NA
CASSLWIGTGELFF
TGTGCCAGCAGTTTATGGATCGGCACCGGGGAGCTGTTTTTT
>TRBJ2-2|TRBV7-8|NA|few
CASSFMGPNTGELFF
TGTGCCAGCAGCTTCATGGGTCCGAACACCGGGGAGCTGTTTTTT
>TRBJ1-4|TRBV11-2|TRBD1|NA
CASTQQGNPNEKLFF
TGTGCCAGCACCCAACAGGGGAATCCTAATGAAAAACTGTTTTTT
>TRBJ1-2|TRBV12-3/TRBV12-4|TRBD1|NA
CASSPDPGTGGYTF
TGTGCCAGCAGCCCCGACCCCGGGACAGGGGGCTACACCTTC
>TRBJ2-3|TRBV12-3/TRBV12-4|TRBD2|NA
CASSSTPKTSGHTDTQYF
TGTGCCAGCAGTTCCACCCCCAAGACTAGCGGACACACAGATACGCAGTATTTT
>TRBJ2-1|TRBV6-1|TRBD1|NA
CASRPQGSSYNEQFF
TGTGCCAGCAGGCCACAGGGGAGCTCCTACAATGAGCAGTTCTTC
>TRBJ2-7|TRBV28|TRBD1|few
CASSLGQGHPYEQYF
TGTGCCAGCAGTCTGGGACAGGGGCATCCCTACGAGCAGTACTTC
>TRBJ2-1|TRBV10-3|NA|few
CAISEGGSSYNEQFF
TGTGCCATCAGTGAGGGAGGAAGCTCCTACAATGAGCAGTTCTTC
>TRBJ1-6|TRBV19|NA|NA
CASRLRGDGSPLHF
TGTGCCAGTCGATTGAGAGGGGACGGCTCACCCCTCCACTTT
>TRBJ1-4|TRBV7-9|NA|NA
CASSQMGRSTNEKLFF
TGTGCCAGCAGCCAAATGGGACGGTCAACTAATGAAAAACTGTTTTTT
>TRBJ1-3|TRBV19|NA|few
CASSRSRGGENTIYF
TGTGCCAGTAGTCGTTCCAGGGGCGGTGAAAACACCATATATTTT
>TRBJ2-7|TRBV2|TRBD2|NA
CASSEGTSGSYEQYF
TGTGCCAGCAGTGAAGGGACTAGCGGTTCCTACGAGCAGTACTTC
>TRBJ1-3|TRBV12-3/TRBV12-4|NA|NA
CASNIRGSSGNTIYF
TGTGCCAGCAATATCAGGGGAAGCTCTGGAAACACCATATATTTT
>TRBJ1-1|TRBV5-5|NA|NA
CASSFHAGGVTEAFF
TGTGCCAGCAGCTTCCACGCAGGAGGGGTCACTGAAGCTTTCTTT
>TRBJ2-1|TRBV7-2|TRBD2|NA
CASSFRSGEREFF
TGTGCCAGCAGCTTCAGAAGCGGGGAAAGGGAGTTCTTC
>TRBJ1-2|TRBV7-3|NA|few
CASSLSGGVYGYTF
TGTGCCAGCAGCCTAAGCGGGGGGGTTTATGGCTACACCTTC
>TRBJ1-6|TRBV7-2|NA|many
CASSPPGSYNSPLHF
TGTGCCAGCTCCCCCCCCGGGTCCTATAATTCACCCCTCCACTTT
>TRBJ2-5|TRBV15|NA|once
CATSSWLRETQYF
TGTGCCACCAGTTCTTGGTTGAGGGAGACCCAGTACTTC
>TRBJ2-5|TRBV7-9|TRBD1|NA
CASSVDRVSKETQYF
TGTGCCAGCAGCGTTGACAGGGTTTCTAAAGAGACCCAGTACTTC
>TRBJ2-7|TRBV18|TRBD1|NA
CASSPRTGDPYEQYF
TGTGCCAGCTCACCACGGACAGGGGACCCCTACGAGCAGTACTTC
>TRBJ2-7|TRBV27|TRBD2|few
CASSLTSADYEQYF
TGTGCCAGCAGTCTCACTAGCGCAGACTACGAGCAGTACTTC
>TRBJ2-5|TRBV11-1|NA|many
CASSVTGQTQETQYF
TGTGCCAGCAGCGTAACGGGGCAGACCCAAGAGACCCAGTACTTC
>TRBJ2-1|TRBV7-9|TRBD2|NA
CASRPELAGGRNEQFF
TGTGCCAGCAGACCAGAACTAGCGGGAGGGCGCAATGAGCAGTTCTTC
>TRBJ2-3|TRBV12-3/TRBV12-4|TRBD2|many
CASSPVAGGSTDTQYF
TGTGCCAGCAGTCCGGTAGCGGGAGGGTCCACAGATACGCAGTATTTT
>TRBJ2-2|TRBV12-3/TRBV12-4|NA|NA
CASLQDPNTGELFF
TGTGCCAGCCTTCAAGACCCGAACACCGGGGAGCTGTTTTTT
>TRBJ2-5|TRBV28|NA|few
CASSLGDFPARETQYF
TGTGCCAGCAGTTTAGGGGACTTTCCGGCGCGAGAGACCCAGTACTTC
>TRBJ2-3|TRBV27|NA|NA
CASRRKTGTDTQYF
TGTGCCAGCAGAAGAAAGACAGGCACAGATACGCAGTATTTT
>TRBJ2-1|TRBV7-9|NA|NA
CASSLTHRAAYEQFF
TGTGCCAGCAGCTTAACCCACAGGGCGGCATATGAGCAGTTCTTC
>TRBJ1-5|TRBV28|NA|NA
CASRGGAGGNQPQHF
TGTGCCAGCAGGGGTGGTGCTGGGGGCAATCAGCCCCAGCATTTT
>TRBJ2-3|TRBV9|NA|NA
CASSVVLEGTQYF
TGTGCCAGCAGCGTAGTACTAGAAGGTACGCAGTATTTT
>TRBJ1-1|TRBV27|NA|few
CASSYDGFTEAFF
TGTGCCAGCAGTTATGACGGTTTCACTGAAGCTTTCTTT
>TRBJ1-2|TRBV6-1|NA|NA
CASSEQGTLGLGYTF
TGTGCCAGCAGTGAACAAGGGACTTTAGGGCTTGGCTACACCTTC
>TRBJ2-7|TRBV20-1|NA|NA
CSASPGRGMSSYEQYF
TGCAGTGCTAGCCCTGGTCGTGGGATGAGCTCCTACGAGCAGTACTTC
>TRBJ2-3|TRBV12-3/TRBV12-4|NA|few
CASSSRQAPSERDSSTDTQYF
TGTGCCAGCAGTTCCCGACAGGCCCCTAGCGAGAGGGACTCTAGCACAGATACGCAGTATTTT
>TRBJ1-4|TRBV11-2|NA|NA
CASSPGRVPNEKLFF
TGTGCCAGCAGCCCAGGGAGGGTGCCTAATGAAAAACTGTTTTTT